This T cell receptor beta chain comes out of a study of CD8 T cells in Susac syndrome. This CDR3 is 14 amino acids long. The trim removed 3 bases at V and 0 bases at J, leaving 2 bases unmatched. Germline V gives CDR1 SQVTM, CDR2 ANQGSEA. Random hexamers primed reverse transcription of about 0.45 to 1 ug RNA. Each CDR3 protein is one row after TCRdb ran MiXCR on the immunoSEQ multiplex PCR reads. The sample includes about 73,000 distinct CDR3 sequences, about 95% of them seen just once. From blood CD8+ and CD4+ T cells, the TCR beta chain was sequenced. The multiple sclerosis controls were treatment-naive patients affected by stable or active relapsing-remitting disease.

The source material was CD8+ T cells from PBMCs. The clonotype originates from a human donor with multiple sclerosis. The gene calls are TRBV29-1 and TRBJ2-1; TRBD2 aligns across 7 bases. CDR3 bases: TGCAGCGTTGATGGGGGGGGCTCCTACAATGAGCAGTTCTTC. It encodes CSVDGGGSYNEQFF.